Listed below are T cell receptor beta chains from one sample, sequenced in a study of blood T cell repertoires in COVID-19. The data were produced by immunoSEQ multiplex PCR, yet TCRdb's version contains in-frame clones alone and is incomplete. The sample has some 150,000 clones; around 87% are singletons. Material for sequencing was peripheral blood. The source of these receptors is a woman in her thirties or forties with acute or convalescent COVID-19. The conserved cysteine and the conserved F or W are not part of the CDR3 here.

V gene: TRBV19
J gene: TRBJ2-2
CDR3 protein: ASTRGVRANGELF

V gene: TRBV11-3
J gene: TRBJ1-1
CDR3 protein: ASSSRTAFSLINTEAF

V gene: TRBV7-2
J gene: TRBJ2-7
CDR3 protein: ASSYRLADYEQY

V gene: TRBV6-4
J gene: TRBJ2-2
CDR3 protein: ASSDKLLLLHTGELF

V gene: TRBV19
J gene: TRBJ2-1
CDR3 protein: ASSMVVGLAGLGEQF

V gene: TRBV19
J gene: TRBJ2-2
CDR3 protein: ASSIYGAWREGVTGELF

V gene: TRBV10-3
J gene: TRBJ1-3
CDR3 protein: AISEKTGGYTIY

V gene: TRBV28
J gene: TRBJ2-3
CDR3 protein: ASTVSPSTDTQY

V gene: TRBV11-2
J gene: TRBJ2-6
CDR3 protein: ASSQGQGAWGANVLT

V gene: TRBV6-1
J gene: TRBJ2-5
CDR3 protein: ASSEGSGQETQY

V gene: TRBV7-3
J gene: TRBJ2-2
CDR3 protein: ATGRTGTTGELF

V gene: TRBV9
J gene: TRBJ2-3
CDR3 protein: ASSVESSGVDTQY

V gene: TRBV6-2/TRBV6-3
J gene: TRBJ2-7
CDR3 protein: ASSYSGRRATYEQY

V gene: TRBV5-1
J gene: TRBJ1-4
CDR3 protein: ASSYSGSNEKLF

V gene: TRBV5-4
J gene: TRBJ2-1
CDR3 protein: ASGPSGGWNEQF

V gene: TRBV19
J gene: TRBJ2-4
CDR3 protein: ASTQSGAKNIQY

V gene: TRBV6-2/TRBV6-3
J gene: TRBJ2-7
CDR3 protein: ASSYSGTAGNAQY

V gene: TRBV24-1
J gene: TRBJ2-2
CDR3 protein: ATSDPGPGELF

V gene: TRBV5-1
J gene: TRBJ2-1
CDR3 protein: ASSPRTSANEQF

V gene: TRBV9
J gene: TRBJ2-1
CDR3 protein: ASSVDTSSGNEQF

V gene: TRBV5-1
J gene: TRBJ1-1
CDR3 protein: ASGPQQGWDTEAF

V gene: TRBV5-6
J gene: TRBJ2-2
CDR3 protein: ASRPTGTNTGELF

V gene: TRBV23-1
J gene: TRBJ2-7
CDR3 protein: ASSDGARAYEQY

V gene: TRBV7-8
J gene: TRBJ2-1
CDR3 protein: ASSLALLDHRGNEQF

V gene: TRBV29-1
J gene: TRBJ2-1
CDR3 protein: SVEGSAGAYNEQF

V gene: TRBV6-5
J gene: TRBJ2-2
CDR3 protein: ASRRTLNTGELF

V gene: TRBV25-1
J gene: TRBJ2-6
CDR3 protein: ASSDEWGPGGANVLT

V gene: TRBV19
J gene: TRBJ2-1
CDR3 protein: ASSITTNEQF

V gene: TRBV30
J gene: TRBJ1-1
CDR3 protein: AWSLRRTEAF

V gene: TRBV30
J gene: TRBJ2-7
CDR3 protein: AWANRVTYEQY

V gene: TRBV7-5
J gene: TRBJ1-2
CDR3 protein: ARSLADRGPFGYT

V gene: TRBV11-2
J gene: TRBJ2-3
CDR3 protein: ASSLRVPMIAQY

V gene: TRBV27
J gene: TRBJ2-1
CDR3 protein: ASSPVRGNEQF

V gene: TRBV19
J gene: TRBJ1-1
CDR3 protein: ASANRGVNTEAF

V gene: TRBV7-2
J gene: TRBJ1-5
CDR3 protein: ASSFQGSNQPQH

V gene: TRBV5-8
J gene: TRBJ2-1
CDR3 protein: ASSLVGLANEQF